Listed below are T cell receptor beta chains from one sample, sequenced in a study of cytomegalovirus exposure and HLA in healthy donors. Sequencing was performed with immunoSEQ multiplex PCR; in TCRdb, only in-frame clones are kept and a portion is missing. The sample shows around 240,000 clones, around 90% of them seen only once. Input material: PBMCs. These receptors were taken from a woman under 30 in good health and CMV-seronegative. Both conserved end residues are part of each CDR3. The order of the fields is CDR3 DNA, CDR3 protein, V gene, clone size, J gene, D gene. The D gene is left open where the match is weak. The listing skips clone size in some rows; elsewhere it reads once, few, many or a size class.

CDR3 DNA: TGTGCCGCCTCGAGGGTAAATGGGGCCAACGTCCTGACTTTC
CDR3 protein: CAASRVNGANVLTF
V gene: TRBV30
clone size: -
J gene: TRBJ2-6
D gene: -

CDR3 DNA: TGTGCCAGCAGTTTCGCGACAGGATTCAATGGCTACACCTTC
CDR3 protein: CASSFATGFNGYTF
V gene: TRBV27
clone size: -
J gene: TRBJ1-2
D gene: -

CDR3 DNA: TGTGCCAGCAGCGAACAGGGACCGACAGATACGCAGTATTTT
CDR3 protein: CASSEQGPTDTQYF
V gene: TRBV7-6
clone size: -
J gene: TRBJ2-3
D gene: -

CDR3 DNA: TGTGCCAGTCGGACAATGGAATTTGAGCAGTTCTTC
CDR3 protein: CASRTMEFEQFF
V gene: TRBV2
clone size: -
J gene: TRBJ2-1
D gene: -

CDR3 DNA: TGTGCCAGCAGTTTATCTACAGGCACTGAAGCTTTCTTT
CDR3 protein: CASSLSTGTEAFF
V gene: TRBV28
clone size: few
J gene: TRBJ1-1
D gene: -

CDR3 DNA: TGTGCCATTCACTCAGGGTCGACTGAAGCTTTCTTT
CDR3 protein: CAIHSGSTEAFF
V gene: TRBV10-3
clone size: -
J gene: TRBJ1-1
D gene: -

CDR3 DNA: TGTGCCAGCAGCTTAGAGACAGACACTGAAGCTTTCTTT
CDR3 protein: CASSLETDTEAFF
V gene: TRBV11-3
clone size: few
J gene: TRBJ1-1
D gene: -

CDR3 DNA: TGTGCCAGCAGCTTGGAGGGGGCGCGAAACACTGAAGCTTTCTTT
CDR3 protein: CASSLEGARNTEAFF
V gene: TRBV5-4
clone size: -
J gene: TRBJ1-1
D gene: TRBD1

CDR3 DNA: TGTGCCAGCAGTTACTCGAGGGGGCCCCAGCCCCAGCATTTT
CDR3 protein: CASSYSRGPQPQHF
V gene: TRBV6-6
clone size: -
J gene: TRBJ1-5
D gene: TRBD1

CDR3 DNA: TGTGCCAGCAGCTTAGCCGCGCCGAACACTGAAGCTTTCTTT
CDR3 protein: CASSLAAPNTEAFF
V gene: TRBV7-6
clone size: -
J gene: TRBJ1-1
D gene: -

CDR3 DNA: TGTGCCAGCAGGGACAGGGGCCAAGAGACCCAGTACTTC
CDR3 protein: CASRDRGQETQYF
V gene: TRBV11-2
clone size: -
J gene: TRBJ2-5
D gene: TRBD1

CDR3 DNA: TGTGCCAGCAGTCGGGGGAATCAGCCCCAGCATTTT
CDR3 protein: CASSRGNQPQHF
V gene: TRBV25-1
clone size: -
J gene: TRBJ1-5
D gene: -

CDR3 DNA: TGTGCCAGCAACATCGCGGGGTCGGTTGGCTACACCTTC
CDR3 protein: CASNIAGSVGYTF
V gene: TRBV11-2
clone size: -
J gene: TRBJ1-2
D gene: -

CDR3 DNA: TGTGCCAGCAGACCGGGACAGGTTTGGGAAGAGACCCAGTACTTC
CDR3 protein: CASRPGQVWEETQYF
V gene: TRBV2
clone size: -
J gene: TRBJ2-5
D gene: TRBD1

CDR3 DNA: TGTGCCAGCAGCCAACGACTGGGTGGGGCCACTGAAGCTTTCTTT
CDR3 protein: CASSQRLGGATEAFF
V gene: TRBV14
clone size: -
J gene: TRBJ1-1
D gene: -

CDR3 DNA: TGTGCCAGCGGGACAGGACTTAATGAAAAACTGTTTTTT
CDR3 protein: CASGTGLNEKLFF
V gene: TRBV6-5
clone size: -
J gene: TRBJ1-4
D gene: TRBD1

CDR3 DNA: TGCGCCAGCAGCCACGACAGGACAGGGGGTACGAACACCGGGGAGCTGTTTTTT
CDR3 protein: CASSHDRTGGTNTGELFF
V gene: TRBV5-1
clone size: -
J gene: TRBJ2-2
D gene: TRBD1

CDR3 DNA: TGCGCCAGCAGCTTGGGACAGGCCAATGAAAAACTGTTTTTT
CDR3 protein: CASSLGQANEKLFF
V gene: TRBV5-1
clone size: few
J gene: TRBJ1-4
D gene: -

CDR3 DNA: TGCGCCAGCAGCCTGGACAGCAACTCTGGAAACACCATATATTTT
CDR3 protein: CASSLDSNSGNTIYF
V gene: TRBV5-1
clone size: -
J gene: TRBJ1-3
D gene: -

CDR3 DNA: TGCGCCAGCAGCCAGGGACAGTTTAATGAAAAACTGTTTTTT
CDR3 protein: CASSQGQFNEKLFF
V gene: TRBV5-1
clone size: -
J gene: TRBJ1-4
D gene: TRBD1

CDR3 DNA: TGTGCCAGCAGTTATGACATAGTTCCAAGCAATGAGCAGTTCTTC
CDR3 protein: CASSYDIVPSNEQFF
V gene: TRBV6-5
clone size: once
J gene: TRBJ2-1
D gene: -

CDR3 DNA: TGTGCCAGCAGTTCATACCACAGGGGCCGGGCTAACACTGAAGCTTTCTTT
CDR3 protein: CASSSYHRGRANTEAFF
V gene: TRBV28
clone size: -
J gene: TRBJ1-1
D gene: TRBD1

CDR3 DNA: TGTGCCAGCAGACGCGACATGAACACTGAAGCTTTCTTT
CDR3 protein: CASRRDMNTEAFF
V gene: TRBV25-1
clone size: -
J gene: TRBJ1-1
D gene: -

CDR3 DNA: TGTGCCAGCAGCCAATCCTCGGGTTCGAGGTACGAGCAGTACTTC
CDR3 protein: CASSQSSGSRYEQYF
V gene: TRBV14
clone size: -
J gene: TRBJ2-7
D gene: -

CDR3 DNA: TGTGCCAGCAGCTTACATCAGGGTGCCGCTGAAGCTTTCTTT
CDR3 protein: CASSLHQGAAEAFF
V gene: TRBV7-3
clone size: -
J gene: TRBJ1-1
D gene: -

CDR3 DNA: TGTGCCAGCAGCTTAGGGACAGCCTCAGGCGAGCAGTTCTTC
CDR3 protein: CASSLGTASGEQFF
V gene: TRBV7-8
clone size: -
J gene: TRBJ2-1
D gene: -

CDR3 DNA: TGTGCCAGCTCACCATCGAGCGGGGGGGCCGAAGAGCAGTTCTTC
CDR3 protein: CASSPSSGGAEEQFF
V gene: TRBV18
clone size: -
J gene: TRBJ2-1
D gene: TRBD2

CDR3 DNA: TGCGCCAGCAGCTTGGAAAGGGGGCGCGGAGAGACCCAGTACTTC
CDR3 protein: CASSLERGRGETQYF
V gene: TRBV5-1
clone size: -
J gene: TRBJ2-5
D gene: TRBD1

CDR3 DNA: TGTGCCAGCAGCTTATCCCGACTAGCGGGGGTTTTCGGGGAGCTGTTTTTT
CDR3 protein: CASSLSRLAGVFGELFF
V gene: TRBV7-2
clone size: -
J gene: TRBJ2-2
D gene: TRBD2

CDR3 DNA: TGCGCCAGCAGCCCCGCGGGGGCCCCTGAAGCTTTCTTT
CDR3 protein: CASSPAGAPEAFF
V gene: TRBV4-1
clone size: -
J gene: TRBJ1-1
D gene: -

CDR3 DNA: TGTGCCAGCAGCTCCAACCCCTCTGGGGGCCTGGTCCACGAGCAGTACTTC
CDR3 protein: CASSSNPSGGLVHEQYF
V gene: TRBV9
clone size: -
J gene: TRBJ2-7
D gene: -

CDR3 DNA: TGTGCCAGCTCTCGACAGCAAACTGCGACCTACAATGAGCAGTTCTTC
CDR3 protein: CASSRQQTATYNEQFF
V gene: TRBV18
clone size: -
J gene: TRBJ2-1
D gene: -

CDR3 DNA: TGCGCCAGCAGCCAGGGCGGGGGGGGGCTACAAGAGACCCAGTACTTC
CDR3 protein: CASSQGGGGLQETQYF
V gene: TRBV4-1
clone size: -
J gene: TRBJ2-5
D gene: TRBD2

CDR3 DNA: TGTGCCAGCAGACGCTCGGACAGTTTGAATGAGCAGTTCTTC
CDR3 protein: CASRRSDSLNEQFF
V gene: TRBV28
clone size: -
J gene: TRBJ2-1
D gene: -

CDR3 DNA: TGTGCCAGCAGAAAGGGGGGGGAGACCCAGTACTTC
CDR3 protein: CASRKGGETQYF
V gene: TRBV27
clone size: -
J gene: TRBJ2-5
D gene: -

CDR3 DNA: TGTGCCAGCCGCTCTGGAAACACCATATATTTT
CDR3 protein: CASRSGNTIYF
V gene: TRBV6-5
clone size: once
J gene: TRBJ1-3
D gene: -

CDR3 DNA: TGCGCCAGCAGCCCCCAGGCGGGGGGGTACAATGAGCAGTTCTTC
CDR3 protein: CASSPQAGGYNEQFF
V gene: TRBV4-1
clone size: -
J gene: TRBJ2-1
D gene: TRBD2

CDR3 DNA: TGTGCCAGCAGCTTATCAGGCAATCAGCCCCAGCATTTT
CDR3 protein: CASSLSGNQPQHF
V gene: TRBV7-8
clone size: -
J gene: TRBJ1-5
D gene: -

CDR3 DNA: TGTGCCAGCAGGTCTAGCGGGGGGGCCATTATAAATGAGCAGTTCTTC
CDR3 protein: CASRSSGGAIINEQFF
V gene: TRBV28
clone size: -
J gene: TRBJ2-1
D gene: TRBD2

CDR3 DNA: TGCGCCAGCAGCTTGGAGCGGGGGGCGGGCACAGATACGCAGTATTTT
CDR3 protein: CASSLERGAGTDTQYF
V gene: TRBV5-1
clone size: -
J gene: TRBJ2-3
D gene: TRBD2

CDR3 DNA: TGTGCCTGGAGTGTCTCCTCGCGGGAGACCCAGTACTTC
CDR3 protein: CAWSVSSRETQYF
V gene: TRBV30
clone size: -
J gene: TRBJ2-5
D gene: -

CDR3 DNA: TGTGCCAGCAGTTTGGGACTACAGAGCAATCAGCCCCAGCATTTT
CDR3 protein: CASSLGLQSNQPQHF
V gene: TRBV28
clone size: -
J gene: TRBJ1-5
D gene: -

CDR3 DNA: TGTGCCAGCAGACATACAGGGGTTCCAGACGAGCAGTACTTC
CDR3 protein: CASRHTGVPDEQYF
V gene: TRBV11-2
clone size: -
J gene: TRBJ2-7
D gene: TRBD1

CDR3 DNA: TGTGCCAGCAGTTTGTCCAGGGTGAACGAAAAACTGTTTTTT
CDR3 protein: CASSLSRVNEKLFF
V gene: TRBV27
clone size: -
J gene: TRBJ1-4
D gene: -

CDR3 DNA: TGTGCCAGCAGCCCTAGACCCCTGGGACTAGCGGGGGGATTGCAAGAGACCCAGTACTTC
CDR3 protein: CASSPRPLGLAGGLQETQYF
V gene: TRBV7-8
clone size: -
J gene: TRBJ2-5
D gene: TRBD2

CDR3 DNA: TGCGCCAGCAGTGAGTGGCGGGGGTTCAACGAGCAGTACTTC
CDR3 protein: CASSEWRGFNEQYF
V gene: TRBV10-1
clone size: -
J gene: TRBJ2-7
D gene: TRBD2

CDR3 DNA: TGTGCCAGCTCACCACAGGAGGGCACGAACTATGGCTACACCTTC
CDR3 protein: CASSPQEGTNYGYTF
V gene: TRBV18
clone size: -
J gene: TRBJ1-2
D gene: -

CDR3 DNA: TGTGCCAGCAGCCGGTTTTCCGGGACTAGCGGGGTGAGCTCCTACAATGAGCAGTTCTTC
CDR3 protein: CASSRFSGTSGVSSYNEQFF
V gene: TRBV7-3
clone size: -
J gene: TRBJ2-1
D gene: TRBD2

CDR3 DNA: TGTGCCAGCATCGCCGCCATTGGAGGGGGGGTCCATGAGCAGTTCTTC
CDR3 protein: CASIAAIGGGVHEQFF
V gene: TRBV7-9
clone size: -
J gene: TRBJ2-1
D gene: -

CDR3 DNA: TGTGCCAGCAGCTTAGTTGCGGAAGCAGAGACCCAGTACTTC
CDR3 protein: CASSLVAEAETQYF
V gene: TRBV7-3
clone size: -
J gene: TRBJ2-5
D gene: -

CDR3 DNA: TGTGCCAGCAGCTTAGACAGCCACCAAGAGACCCAGTACTTC
CDR3 protein: CASSLDSHQETQYF
V gene: TRBV7-2
clone size: few
J gene: TRBJ2-5
D gene: -

CDR3 DNA: TGTGCCAGCAGCTTGATGCCCTTCGGCTACGAGCAGTACTTC
CDR3 protein: CASSLMPFGYEQYF
V gene: TRBV5-4
clone size: -
J gene: TRBJ2-7
D gene: -

CDR3 DNA: TGTGCCAGCAGCGTAGGGAGCCGTTCCCGCACCGGGGAGCTGTTTTTT
CDR3 protein: CASSVGSRSRTGELFF
V gene: TRBV9
clone size: once
J gene: TRBJ2-2
D gene: -